This T cell receptor beta chain was profiled in a study of cytomegalovirus exposure and HLA in healthy donors. Study-level findings and limits: One later analysis reportedly identified an Asian-associated ancestry cluster that showed fewer N-insertions than the roughly 700-donor mean. Among TCR beta chains of equal frequency, HLA-associated ones were more clonally expanded in a later analysis. Reports state that TCR beta sequences accurately predicted most subjects' HLA-A and HLA-B alleles. There was a cluster of highly shared sequence variants that was likely a sequencing artifact.

With regard to this clone: Antigen specificity is unknown.

This CDR3 contains 12 residues. Researchers ran the PCR with 60 Vbeta and 13 Jbeta primers. TCRdb's copy holds only in-frame clones and misses some; the assay was immunoSEQ multiplex PCR. Of under 250,000 clones listed, around four fifths are singletons. The genes are TRBV21-1 and TRBJ1-5. TRBV21-1 has pseudogene status. The origin of this receptor is a male donor in good health and CMV-seronegative. Input material: PBMCs. The DNA of the CDR3 is TGTGCCAGCAGACCCGGGGGGCAGCCCCAGCATTTT. This sequence encodes CASRPGGQPQHF.